This TCR beta chain stems from a study of tumor-infiltrating lymphocytes in oesophageal squamous cell carcinoma. The germline V gene has CDR1 MDHEN and CDR2 SYDVKM. V lost 2 bases and J 1 base, leaving 5 bases between the germline ends. The CDR3 extends over 14 amino acids. MiXCR was run by TCRdb on the PCR reads, yielding one entry per CDR3 protein. The sample has over 15,000 distinct CDR3 sequences; 45% to 50% are singletons. This clonotype is labeled medium-sized. The origin of this receptor is a male donor with esophageal squamous cell carcinoma. The chain is built from TRBV28 and TRBJ2-2; no clear D gene. The sample consisted of esophageal tumor tissue. CDR3 region: CASSLVLNTGELFF. The DNA of the CDR3 is TGTGCCAGCAGTTTAGTCCTGAACACCGGGGAGCTGTTTTTT.